This TCR beta chain was found in a study of cytomegalovirus exposure and HLA in healthy donors. For the study at large: As released early, the data held 65 million to 90 million unique TCRs from HLA-typed donors.

The PCR was carried out with 60 Vbeta primers and 13 Jbeta primers. Only in-frame clones appear in the TCRdb table, and some are missing; sequencing was by immunoSEQ multiplex PCR. Among under 200,000 clones listed, around four fifths were seen once. The V end was cut by 0 bases, the J end by 8 bases, with 13 bases between. The CDR3 is 14 residues long. Germline loops: CDR1 LNHDA, CDR2 SQIVND (reference sequence). Study outcomes and limitations: Across HLA loci, a later analysis found differing TCR association rates, with DRB1 most and HLA-C fewest. Relative to the approximately 700-donor mean, N-insertions were reportedly fewer in an Asian-associated ancestry cluster in a later analysis.

Regarding this clone: Its antigen is not identified.

The clonotype comes from a woman aged 25 to 39 in good health and CMV-seronegative. Sequencing used PBMCs. V is TRBV19 and J is TRBJ1-2; a weak D match, TRBD1 (6 bases). DNA for the CDR3: TGTGCCAGTAGTATAGATCTGGTACAGGGCGGCTACACCTTC. This translates into CASSIDLVQGGYTF.